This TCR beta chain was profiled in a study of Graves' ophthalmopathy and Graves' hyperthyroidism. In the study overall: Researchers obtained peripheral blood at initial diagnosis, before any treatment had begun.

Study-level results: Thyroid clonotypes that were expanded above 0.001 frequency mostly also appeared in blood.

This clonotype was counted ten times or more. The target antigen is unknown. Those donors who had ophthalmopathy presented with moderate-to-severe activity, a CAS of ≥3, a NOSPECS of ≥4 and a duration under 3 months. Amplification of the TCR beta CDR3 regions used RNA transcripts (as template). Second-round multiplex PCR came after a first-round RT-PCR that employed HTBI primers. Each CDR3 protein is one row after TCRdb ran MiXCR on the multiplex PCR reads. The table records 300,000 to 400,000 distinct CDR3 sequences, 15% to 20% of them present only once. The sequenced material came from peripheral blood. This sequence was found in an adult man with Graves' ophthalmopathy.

DNA of the CDR3: TGTGCCAGCAGTTTAGGAGGGAGAAGCTACGAGCAGTACTTC. Amino acid sequence: CASSLGGRSYEQYF. V and J are TRBV28 and TRBJ2-7; perhaps TRBD2 as D (6 bases). The CDR3 has 14 residues. The germline V and J ends were trimmed by 2 bases and 3 bases, with 11 bases remaining between them. Germline V gives CDR1 MDHEN, CDR2 SYDVKM.